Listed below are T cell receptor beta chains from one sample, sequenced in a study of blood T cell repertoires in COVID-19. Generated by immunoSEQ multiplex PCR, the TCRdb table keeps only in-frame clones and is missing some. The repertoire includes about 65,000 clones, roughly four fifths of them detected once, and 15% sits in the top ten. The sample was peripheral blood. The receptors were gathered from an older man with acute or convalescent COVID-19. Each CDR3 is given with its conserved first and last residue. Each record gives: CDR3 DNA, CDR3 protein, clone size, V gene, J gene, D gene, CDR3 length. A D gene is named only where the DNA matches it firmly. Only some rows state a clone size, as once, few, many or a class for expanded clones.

TGTGCCAGCAGTACCGGGACACTCGGCAATCAGCCCCAGCATTTT,CASSTGTLGNQPQHF,NA,TRBV25-1,TRBJ1-5,NA,15
TGTGCCAGCAGCCCACAACAGGGGTCCGCGATTGGAAACACCATATATTTT,CASSPQQGSAIGNTIYF,NA,TRBV28,TRBJ1-3,TRBD1,17
TGTGCCTGGGCAGGGAAAAGCAATCAGCCCCAGCATTTT,CAWAGKSNQPQHF,NA,TRBV30,TRBJ1-5,NA,13
TGTGCCAGCAGCCCCCCGGGACTAGCGGGGGGTGATACGCAGTATTTT,CASSPPGLAGGDTQYF,NA,TRBV7-9,TRBJ2-3,TRBD2,16
TGTGCCAGCAGCCCCCAGGGACAGAACTATGGCTACACCTTC,CASSPQGQNYGYTF,NA,TRBV9,TRBJ1-2,TRBD1,14
TGCGCCAGCAGCCAAGACCGGTTCGGGACAGGGGCCCCGAACACCGGGGAGCTGTTTTTT,CASSQDRFGTGAPNTGELFF,once,TRBV4-1,TRBJ2-2,TRBD1,20
TGTGCCAGCAGCCAAGAGGAGGGGTGCAGGAGCACAGATACGCAGTATTTT,CASSQEEGCRSTDTQYF,NA,TRBV14,TRBJ2-3,NA,17
TGTGCTAGTGGTTTGGAGCTTCGGGGGTGGGAGACCCAGTACTTC,CASGLELRGWETQYF,once,TRBV12-5,TRBJ2-5,NA,15
TGTGCCAGCAGGGGAGCCCGCTCCTACGAGCAGTACTTC,CASRGARSYEQYF,NA,TRBV2,TRBJ2-7,NA,13
TGTGCCAGCAGCCCAGGGGGGATCGGCAATCAGCCCCAGCATTTT,CASSPGGIGNQPQHF,NA,TRBV7-2,TRBJ1-5,TRBD1,15
TGTGCCAGCAGCCGCCAAAACAGGGGGCCCGGCACAGATACGCAGTATTTT,CASSRQNRGPGTDTQYF,NA,TRBV5-4,TRBJ2-3,TRBD1,17
TGCGCCAGCAGCCCGGGACAGGGGTACGATGAGCAGTTCTTC,CASSPGQGYDEQFF,few,TRBV5-1,TRBJ2-1,TRBD1,14
TGCGCCAGCAGCCTCCCCCAGGCCACTAATGAAAAACTGTTTTTT,CASSLPQATNEKLFF,NA,TRBV4-1,TRBJ1-4,NA,15
TGTGCTAGCAGTCGTGACAGGAACACTGAAGCTTTCTTT,CASSRDRNTEAFF,NA,TRBV7-7,TRBJ1-1,NA,13
TGTGCTAGCAGCTTAGGGCCGGGACAGGGGGGCGAGACCCAGTACTTC,CASSLGPGQGGETQYF,NA,TRBV7-7,TRBJ2-5,TRBD1,16
TGTGCCAGCAGTTTGCGACAGTTAGATCAGCCCCAGCATTTT,CASSLRQLDQPQHF,NA,TRBV6-5,TRBJ1-5,NA,14
TGTGCCAGTAGTTCTGCGGGACAGGAGAACACTGAAGCTTTCTTT,CASSSAGQENTEAFF,NA,TRBV19,TRBJ1-1,TRBD1,15
TGTGCCAGTAGTTGGCCGGGACTAGCGGGGAGCAGGGAGCTGTTTTTT,CASSWPGLAGSRELFF,medium-sized,TRBV19,TRBJ2-2,TRBD2,16
TGTGCCAGCAGTGGGAACAGGGCGAACACCGGGGAGCTGTTTTTT,CASSGNRANTGELFF,NA,TRBV2,TRBJ2-2,NA,15
TGTGCCAGCTCACCAGCGGTTACTGGAAACACCATATATTTT,CASSPAVTGNTIYF,NA,TRBV18,TRBJ1-3,NA,14
TGCGCCAGCAAGGTCCCCGGAGCAGATACGCAGTATTTT,CASKVPGADTQYF,NA,TRBV5-1,TRBJ2-3,NA,13
TGCAGTGCTAGTATTGACGGCGGCGGTGGCTACACCTTC,CSASIDGGGGYTF,NA,TRBV20-1,TRBJ1-2,NA,13
TGTGCCAGCTCAACCGTCAACCTAGCGGGGGGGCCTGGGGCCAACGTCCTGACTTTC,CASSTVNLAGGPGANVLTF,NA,TRBV18,TRBJ2-6,TRBD2,19
TGTGCCAGCTCACCTGACAGGGGAAATAGCAATCAGCCCCAGCATTTT,CASSPDRGNSNQPQHF,few,TRBV18,TRBJ1-5,TRBD1,16
TGTGCCAGCACCTTAGTCCTATCTGGAAACACCATATATTTT,CASTLVLSGNTIYF,NA,TRBV2,TRBJ1-3,NA,14
TGTGCCAGCAGCATCCTCGGGACAGGGGGGGAAGATACGCAGTATTTT,CASSILGTGGEDTQYF,NA,TRBV9,TRBJ2-3,TRBD1,16
TGTGCCAGCAGCTCCAGGGGGCGCGGGAACGAGCAGTACTTC,CASSSRGRGNEQYF,NA,TRBV5-4,TRBJ2-7,TRBD1,14
TGTGCCAGTAGTATAGATCTCCTCAGGGCGTATAATTCACCCCTCCACTTT,CASSIDLLRAYNSPLHF,NA,TRBV19,TRBJ1-6,NA,17
TGTGCCAGCAGCCTGGTAGGAGTATCCGAGCAGTACTTC,CASSLVGVSEQYF,few,TRBV9,TRBJ2-7,NA,13
TGTGCCAGCAGTCTACTACTGTTAACAGGGGGCAATCAGCCCCAGCATTTT,CASSLLLLTGGNQPQHF,NA,TRBV2,TRBJ1-5,TRBD1,17
TGTGCCAGCAGCCGAACAGGGGGGAGCAATCAGCCCCAGCATTTT,CASSRTGGSNQPQHF,NA,TRBV5-6,TRBJ1-5,TRBD1,15
TGTGCCAGCAGCTTAGTCCCCCTAGGTCCAGATACGCAGTATTTT,CASSLVPLGPDTQYF,few,TRBV7-2,TRBJ2-3,NA,15
TGTGCCAGCAGTTCCCCTCTGCTAGCGGGCAGTGAGACCCAGTACTTC,CASSSPLLAGSETQYF,NA,TRBV6-2/TRBV6-3,TRBJ2-5,TRBD2,16
TGTGCCAGCACCGACAGGCCCTCTAACTATGGCTACACCTTC,CASTDRPSNYGYTF,NA,TRBV2,TRBJ1-2,NA,14
TGTGCCAGCGCTTTAGGCAGGCTGTCAGGCTACACCTTC,CASALGRLSGYTF,few,TRBV12-3/TRBV12-4,TRBJ1-2,NA,13
TGCGCCAGCAGCTGGGGCGGAGGGAGGGACTACGAGCAGTACTTC,CASSWGGGRDYEQYF,few,TRBV5-1,TRBJ2-7,TRBD2,15
TGCGCCAGCGGAGTGAGCTACAATGAGCAGTTCTTC,CASGVSYNEQFF,medium-sized,TRBV10-2,TRBJ2-1,NA,12
TGCAGCGTTACTACCGGGACAGGGGGCAATCAGCCCCAGCATTTT,CSVTTGTGGNQPQHF,NA,TRBV29-1,TRBJ1-5,TRBD1,15
TGTGCCAGCAGCTTAGGGTCCCGCAGGGCGGTTGGCTACACCTTC,CASSLGSRRAVGYTF,few,TRBV11-2,TRBJ1-2,NA,15
TGTGCCAGCAGCCCGGGACAGATCCCTGAAGCTTTCTTT,CASSPGQIPEAFF,NA,TRBV12-3/TRBV12-4,TRBJ1-1,TRBD1,13
TGTGCCAGCTCACCGGGGGAGGGGTATCAGCCCCAGCATTTT,CASSPGEGYQPQHF,NA,TRBV18,TRBJ1-5,NA,14
TGCAGCGTTGAGCGTCCCGGTGAAAAACTGTTTTTT,CSVERPGEKLFF,NA,TRBV29-1,TRBJ1-4,NA,12